A selection of T cell receptor beta chains follows, all from one sample in a study of human T cells and chemical hapten exposure. TCRdb re-called the RACE reads through MiXCR, storing one row per CDR3 protein. This sample has just under 350,000 distinct CDR3 sequences; around 7% occur once, and the top ten carry approximately 8%. This specimen consisted of whole blood, obtained in connection with sensitization to the hapten diphenylcyclopropenone (DPC). The source is a young woman with alopecia areata. Some clones in this sample may be carry-over from other donors' samples. Each CDR3 is given with its conserved first and last residue. Each record gives: V gene, CDR3 length, D gene, clone size, J gene, CDR3 protein, CDR3 DNA. The D gene is left open where the match is weak. The size field is filled for only some rows; it gives once, few, many or a size class.

>TRBV28|15|-|few|TRBJ1-5
CASSLRLPLNQPQHF
TGTGCCAGCAGTTTAAGGCTTCCCCTCAATCAGCCCCAGCATTTT
>TRBV9|16|-|-|TRBJ2-3
CASSLEGEPGTDTQYF
TGTGCCAGCAGTCTAGAGGGGGAGCCGGGGACAGATACGCAGTATTTT
>TRBV7-9|15|TRBD2|-|TRBJ2-2
CASSLIGLAGGELFF
TGTGCCAGCAGCCTGATCGGGCTAGCGGGCGGGGAGCTGTTTTTT
>TRBV5-5|15|-|many|TRBJ2-3
CASSLRLGREDTQYF
TGTGCCAGCAGCTTGCGGCTAGGCAGAGAAGATACGCAGTATTTT
>TRBV5-1|15|-|few|TRBJ1-1
CASSQGGEWDTEAFF
TGCGCCAGCAGCCAGGGTGGGGAATGGGACACTGAAGCTTTCTTT
>TRBV2|11|-|-|TRBJ1-1
CASRSGVEAFF
TGTGCCAGCAGGTCGGGAGTTGAAGCTTTCTTT
>TRBV20-1|14|-|few|TRBJ2-3
CSAGRTSNTDTQYF
TGCAGTGCTGGTAGAACTTCCAACACAGATACGCAGTATTTT
>TRBV5-6|16|-|few|TRBJ2-2
CASSLSTGRPAGELFF
TGTGCCAGCAGCTTGTCGACAGGACGTCCGGCCGGGGAGCTGTTTTTT
>TRBV4-1|13|-|many|TRBJ2-5
CASSLGTQETQYF
TGCGCCAGCAGCCTGGGAACCCAAGAGACCCAGTACTTC
>TRBV7-2|16|TRBD1|few|TRBJ2-2
CASSAAGTGGPGELFF
TGTGCCAGCAGCGCCGCCGGGACAGGGGGACCCGGGGAGCTGTTTTTT
>TRBV7-6|18|-|few|TRBJ1-4
CASSLGPLSDVANEKLFF
TGTGCCAGCAGCTTAGGACCGTTGAGCGACGTGGCTAATGAAAAACTGTTTTTT
>TRBV6-1|15|-|-|TRBJ1-5
CATAGGGEFNQPQHF
TGTGCCACCGCCGGGGGGGGAGAATTCAATCAGCCCCAGCATTTT
>TRBV7-9|15|-|once|TRBJ1-4
CASIQIYGGNEKLFF
TGTGCCAGCATCCAGATCTACGGGGGAAATGAAAAACTGTTTTTT
>TRBV6-6|13|-|few|TRBJ1-1
CASRPRGPDEAFF
TGTGCCAGCAGACCCAGGGGCCCGGATGAAGCTTTCTTT
>TRBV4-3|15|-|many|TRBJ2-3
CASSQVWGATDTQYF
TGCGCCAGCAGCCAAGTATGGGGGGCCACAGATACGCAGTATTTT
>TRBV5-1|16|TRBD2|-|TRBJ2-3
CASSLVPASGTDTQYF
TGCGCCAGCAGCTTGGTTCCGGCTAGCGGTACAGATACGCAGTATTTT
>TRBV28|16|-|-|TRBJ1-1
CASSRRRGLMNTEAFF
TGTGCCAGCAGTCGCCGAAGGGGCCTAATGAACACTGAAGCTTTCTTT
>TRBV12-3/TRBV12-4|12|-|few|TRBJ1-1
CASSLGGGLAFF
TGTGCCAGCAGTTTAGGAGGGGGGCTAGCTTTCTTT
>TRBV28|12|-|many|TRBJ1-1
CASSSGSTEAFF
TGTGCCAGCAGTTCCGGGAGTACTGAAGCTTTCTTT
>TRBV20-1|18|TRBD2|-|TRBJ2-1
CSARDPKASGELYNEQFF
TGCAGTGCTAGAGATCCTAAGGCTAGCGGGGAACTCTACAATGAGCAGTTCTTC
>TRBV27|13|TRBD1|-|TRBJ2-7
CATGDRGQYEQYF
TGTGCCACTGGCGACAGGGGGCAGTACGAGCAGTACTTC
>TRBV24-1|18|-|many|TRBJ2-6
CATSETPLVGSGANVLTF
TGTGCCACCAGTGAAACCCCGCTCGTAGGCTCTGGGGCCAACGTCCTGACTTTC
>TRBV10-3|15|-|few|TRBJ1-1
CAISDLDTSNTEAFF
TGTGCCATCAGTGATCTGGACACTTCGAACACTGAAGCTTTCTTT
>TRBV6-5|13|TRBD1|many|TRBJ2-7
CASTRTGGNEQYF
TGTGCCAGCACCCGGACAGGGGGCAACGAGCAGTACTTC
>TRBV20-1|14|-|-|TRBJ2-3
CSARVAGNTDTQYF
TGCAGTGCTAGAGTGGCGGGGAACACAGATACGCAGTATTTT
>TRBV7-2|16|-|many|TRBJ1-3
CASRFQGRSPGNTIYF
TGTGCCAGCAGGTTCCAGGGGAGATCGCCAGGAAACACCATATATTTT
>TRBV6-2/TRBV6-3|13|-|few|TRBJ1-5
CASSYSMLQPQHF
TGTGCCAGCAGTTACTCGATGCTGCAGCCCCAGCATTTT
>TRBV5-1|15|-|once|TRBJ1-2
CASSLGGHGNYGYTF
TGCGCCAGCAGCTTGGGCGGACACGGAAACTATGGCTACACCTTC
>TRBV29-1|13|-|few|TRBJ1-5
CSVITDSNQPQHF
TGCAGCGTCATAACAGATAGCAATCAGCCCCAGCATTTT
>TRBV20-1|14|-|-|TRBJ1-5
CSARGPLINQPQHF
TGCAGTGCTAGGGGGCCCCTAATCAATCAGCCCCAGCATTTT
>TRBV2|17|-|-|TRBJ2-6
CASSRFGSLSGANVLTF
TGTGCCAGCAGTCGGTTTGGGAGCCTCTCTGGGGCCAACGTCCTGACTTTC
>TRBV7-9|19|-|-|TRBJ2-2
CASSSSPTRGGAGVGELFF
TGTGCCAGCAGCTCCTCCCCTACCAGGGGAGGGGCGGGAGTCGGGGAGCTGTTTTTT
>TRBV4-3|15|-|-|TRBJ1-5
CASSQDIGPGQPQHF
TGCGCCAGCAGCCAAGATATAGGGCCGGGGCAGCCCCAGCATTTT
>TRBV13|15|-|-|TRBJ1-1
CASSPQDSKNTEAFF
TGTGCCAGCAGCCCCCAGGACAGTAAGAACACTGAAGCTTTCTTT
>TRBV13|16|-|-|TRBJ1-3
CASSTRPPSSGNTIYF
TGTGCCAGCAGCACCCGCCCCCCGAGCTCTGGAAACACCATATATTTT
>TRBV7-9|16|-|many|TRBJ2-2
CASSLELGANTGELFF
TGTGCCAGCAGCTTAGAATTGGGTGCGAACACCGGGGAGCTGTTTTTT
>TRBV3-1|14|-|many|TRBJ2-7
CASSRGTTGDEQYF
TGTGCCAGCAGCCGTGGGACGACTGGAGACGAGCAGTACTTC
>TRBV20-1|13|TRBD1|few|TRBJ1-4
CSAVARGLEKLFF
TGCAGTGCTGTAGCCAGGGGGCTTGAAAAACTGTTTTTT
>TRBV6-2/TRBV6-3|15|-|many|TRBJ2-2
CASSYAGQYTGELFF
TGTGCCAGCAGTTACGCTGGGCAGTACACCGGGGAGCTGTTTTTT
>TRBV5-1|15|TRBD2|few|TRBJ2-1
CASSLESGGYYEQFF
TGCGCCAGCAGCTTGGAGAGCGGGGGGTACTATGAGCAGTTCTTC
>TRBV6-1|17|TRBD1|few|TRBJ2-4
CASSEVQSGWGQSIQYF
TGTGCCAGCAGTGAAGTGCAATCGGGATGGGGACAGAGCATTCAGTACTTC
>TRBV28|15|-|many|TRBJ1-6
CASSFLGLNNSPLHF
TGTGCCAGCAGTTTTCTGGGGCTTAATAATTCACCCCTCCACTTT
>TRBV28|14|-|many|TRBJ1-2
CASSLSPDSYGYTF
TGTGCCAGCAGTTTAAGCCCGGACAGCTATGGCTACACCTTC
>TRBV29-1|13|-|few|TRBJ1-3
CSVLQGAGNTIYF
TGCAGCGTTCTACAGGGAGCTGGAAACACCATATATTTT
>TRBV6-6|14|TRBD2|many|TRBJ2-1
CASRLAGPVHEQFF
TGTGCCAGCAGACTAGCGGGTCCCGTCCATGAGCAGTTCTTC
>TRBV19|12|-|-|TRBJ1-5
CASKFENQPQHF
TGTGCCAGTAAGTTTGAGAATCAGCCCCAGCATTTT
>TRBV7-2|16|-|few|TRBJ2-2
CASSFGWAAGSGELFF
TGTGCCAGCAGCTTCGGGTGGGCGGCGGGATCCGGGGAGCTGTTTTTT
>TRBV3-1|13|-|-|TRBJ2-5
CASSPTYRETQYF
TGTGCCAGCAGCCCAACGTACCGAGAGACCCAGTACTTC
>TRBV27|11|-|-|TRBJ1-6
CASSQGLPLHF
TGTGCCAGCAGTCAAGGGTTACCCCTCCACTTT
>TRBV20-1|15|-|-|TRBJ1-5
CSAIRGTKSAQPQHF
TGCAGTGCTATAAGGGGTACCAAGTCAGCTCAGCCCCAGCATTTT
>TRBV20-1|14|-|many|TRBJ2-5
CSARAGGPSETQYF
TGCAGTGCTAGAGCGGGGGGCCCCAGTGAGACCCAGTACTTC
>TRBV18|16|-|-|TRBJ1-1
CASSPRGQSSNTEAFF
TGTGCCAGCTCACCCCGCGGGCAGAGTTCAAACACTGAAGCTTTCTTT
>TRBV7-9|14|TRBD1|many|TRBJ1-4
CASSSTGFNEKLFF
TGTGCCAGCAGCTCGACAGGGTTCAATGAAAAACTGTTTTTT
>TRBV7-2|15|-|-|TRBJ2-3
CASSLDGAGSDTQYF
TGTGCCAGCAGCTTAGACGGGGCTGGTTCCGATACGCAGTATTTT
>TRBV7-9|17|TRBD1|-|TRBJ2-5
CASSSRDRGLLRETQYF
TGTGCCAGCAGCTCCCGGGACAGGGGGCTATTGAGAGAGACCCAGTACTTC
>TRBV7-8|16|-|few|TRBJ2-4
CASSLKGRQAGNIQYF
TGTGCCAGCAGCTTAAAAGGTCGACAGGCAGGGAACATTCAGTACTTC
>TRBV4-3|14|TRBD1|many|TRBJ2-1
CASSQERGRNEQFF
TGCGCCAGCAGCCAAGAGAGGGGGCGGAATGAGCAGTTCTTC
>TRBV7-8|14|-|few|TRBJ1-3
CASSWQGTGNTIYF
TGTGCCAGCAGCTGGCAGGGAACTGGAAACACCATATATTTT